Listed below are T cell receptor beta chains from one sample, sequenced in a study of molecular identifiers for immune sequencing clone quantification. TCRdb recomputed calls from the PCR reads with MiXCR, one row per CDR3 protein. Among around 460,000 distinct CDR3 sequences listed, around 23% were seen once. The sample was naive CD8+ T cells from blood, with Jurkat cell RNA spiked in. All receptors come from a human donor in good health. Some libraries in this study had Jurkat cell RNA spiked in. Each CDR3 is given without its conserved first and last residue. The order of the fields is J gene, V gene, CDR3 protein.

>TRBJ2-3|TRBV4-1
ASSQGSPLASGGTDTQY
>TRBJ2-1|TRBV5-3
ARTHGGGYNEQF
>TRBJ2-7|TRBV4-3
ASSQESGYEQY
>TRBJ2-7|TRBV7-9
ASRGEENEQY
>TRBJ2-7|TRBV10-3
AISESNPYEQY
>TRBJ2-2|TRBV11-3
ASSLGSTGELF
>TRBJ2-2|TRBV4-1
AGSLRGGDVTGELF
>TRBJ2-5|TRBV6-5
ASSYSGQGSTQY
>TRBJ2-3|TRBV19
ANGGEALTQY
>TRBJ2-5|TRBV9
ASSVGGGTETQY
>TRBJ2-4|TRBV4-1
ASSQLPTGQSLAYSIQY
>TRBJ2-7|TRBV14
ASSHGRAVYEQY
>TRBJ1-1|TRBV10-2
AISWGFDTEAF
>TRBJ2-5|TRBV4-3
ASGQDGETQY
>TRBJ1-1|TRBV6-2/TRBV6-3
ASSYVGTSDTEAF
>TRBJ2-7|TRBV9
ASSVDRDRECDGSDEQY
>TRBJ2-6|TRBV14
ASSQQSAAGANVLT
>TRBJ2-1|TRBV24-1
ATRDSYNEQF
>TRBJ2-3|TRBV9
ASSVGRGRGPALTDTQY
>TRBJ1-5|TRBV20-1
SARDFRGLSNQPQH
>TRBJ2-7|TRBV4-3
ASSQDHGAYEQY
>TRBJ2-3|TRBV4-2
ASSQEWGNVGTDTQY
>TRBJ1-5|TRBV30
AWSGVGQPQH
>TRBJ2-1|TRBV11-2
ASSLDASGSYNEQF